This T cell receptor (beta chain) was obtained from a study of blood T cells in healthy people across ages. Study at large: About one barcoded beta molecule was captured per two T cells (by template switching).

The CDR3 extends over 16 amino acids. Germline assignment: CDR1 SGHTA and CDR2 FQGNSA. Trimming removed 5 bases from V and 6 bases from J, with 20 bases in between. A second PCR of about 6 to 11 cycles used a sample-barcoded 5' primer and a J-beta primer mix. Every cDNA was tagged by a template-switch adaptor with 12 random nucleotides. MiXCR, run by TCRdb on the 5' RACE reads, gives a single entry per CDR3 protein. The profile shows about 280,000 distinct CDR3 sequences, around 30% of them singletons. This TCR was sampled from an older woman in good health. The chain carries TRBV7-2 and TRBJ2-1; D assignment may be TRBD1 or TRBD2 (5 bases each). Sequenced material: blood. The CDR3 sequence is CASSQDPTLRGNEQFF. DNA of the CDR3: TGTGCCAGCAGCCAAGACCCCACTTTGAGGGGCAATGAGCAGTTCTTC.